Given below is one T cell receptor (beta chain) in context. Its antigen is unknown. This table comes from immunoSEQ multiplex PCR, and its TCRdb copy is limited to in-frame clones, with some not included. Seen here are around 100,000 clones, roughly 91% observed once, and the top ten hold about 2%. The data derive from a study of PD-L1 blockade in urothelial cancer. Findings and caveats of the study: Expansion of tumor-associated blood clones at 3 weeks was greater in durable-benefit patients.

The CDR3 is made up of 15 amino acids. V gave up 3 bases and J gave up 3 bases; unmatched junction bases: 7. Germline CDR1 and CDR2: LNHNV and YYDKDF (reference sequence). Time point in this sample: pretreatment peripheral blood. This chain links TRBV15 with TRBJ2-5; 7 bases align to TRBD1. The sequences come from PBMCs, collected around atezolizumab (anti-PD-L1) treatment. The receptor comes from a man aged 55 to 70 with urothelial cancer. CDR3 residues: CATSRATGAEETQYF. DNA of the CDR3: TGTGCCACCAGCAGGGCTACAGGGGCGGAAGAGACCCAGTACTTC.